This is a list of T cell receptor beta chains from one sample in a study of blood T cell repertoires in COVID-19. The repertoire was sequenced with immunoSEQ multiplex PCR; TCRdb's copy has only in-frame clones and lacks some. The sample holds 280,000 or so clones, around 90% seen once. Sequenced: peripheral blood. All receptors come from a man between 18 and 29 years old with active or convalescent COVID-19. The CDR3 runs from the conserved cysteine through the conserved F or W. The D gene is left open where the match is weak. Not all rows give a size; the values are once, few, many and, for expanded clones, a class.

cdr3_length: 14; v_call: TRBV19; j_call: TRBJ1-1; clone_size: NA; d_call: NA; cdr3_nt: TGTGCCAGTAGGGCCCGAGGGGGGGCGCTTGAAGCTTTCTTT; cdr3_aa: CASRARGGALEAFF
cdr3_length: 11; v_call: TRBV10-3; j_call: TRBJ1-1; clone_size: NA; d_call: NA; cdr3_nt: TGTGCCATTGCGTTTGGTGCTGAAGCTTTCTTT; cdr3_aa: CAIAFGAEAFF
cdr3_length: 16; v_call: TRBV4-1; j_call: TRBJ2-7; clone_size: NA; d_call: NA; cdr3_nt: TGCGCCAGCAGCCAAGACTCTACCGGGACAAGGAACGAGCAGTACTTC; cdr3_aa: CASSQDSTGTRNEQYF
cdr3_length: 16; v_call: TRBV5-6; j_call: TRBJ1-4; clone_size: NA; d_call: NA; cdr3_nt: TGTGCCAGCAGCTTCGGTACGCTTTCAACTAATGAAAAACTGTTTTTT; cdr3_aa: CASSFGTLSTNEKLFF
cdr3_length: 15; v_call: TRBV7-9; j_call: TRBJ1-2; clone_size: once; d_call: NA; cdr3_nt: TGTGCCAGCAGCCTAACTTCACAGGGAGACGATGGCTACACCTTC; cdr3_aa: CASSLTSQGDDGYTF
cdr3_length: 13; v_call: TRBV12-5; j_call: TRBJ2-7; clone_size: once; d_call: NA; cdr3_nt: TGTGCTAGTGGTTTGACCGGGATTCACGAGCAGTACTTC; cdr3_aa: CASGLTGIHEQYF
cdr3_length: 16; v_call: TRBV5-4; j_call: TRBJ1-2; clone_size: NA; d_call: TRBD1; cdr3_nt: TGTGCCAGCAGCGTCGGACAGGGAGGTTACAACTATGGCTACACCTTC; cdr3_aa: CASSVGQGGYNYGYTF
cdr3_length: 14; v_call: TRBV6-5; j_call: TRBJ1-1; clone_size: few; d_call: NA; cdr3_nt: TGTGCCAGCAGTTACTCATCGGGGGTCACTGAAGCTTTCTTT; cdr3_aa: CASSYSSGVTEAFF
cdr3_length: 13; v_call: TRBV12-5; j_call: TRBJ1-2; clone_size: NA; d_call: NA; cdr3_nt: TGTGCTAGTGGGAGCGGGGCACACTATGGCTACACCTTC; cdr3_aa: CASGSGAHYGYTF
cdr3_length: 16; v_call: TRBV9; j_call: TRBJ2-5; clone_size: once; d_call: TRBD1; cdr3_nt: TGTGCCAGCAGCGTAGGGACAGGGGGCTCTCCAGAGACCCAGTACTTC; cdr3_aa: CASSVGTGGSPETQYF
cdr3_length: 12; v_call: TRBV29-1; j_call: TRBJ2-1; clone_size: NA; d_call: TRBD1; cdr3_nt: TGCAGCGGGGGACAGGATAACAATGAGCAGTTCTTC; cdr3_aa: CSGGQDNNEQFF
cdr3_length: 13; v_call: TRBV4-1; j_call: TRBJ1-1; clone_size: NA; d_call: NA; cdr3_nt: TGCGCCAGCAGCCAAGAGGGGAGGGCTGAAGCTTTCTTT; cdr3_aa: CASSQEGRAEAFF
cdr3_length: 13; v_call: TRBV3-1/TRBV3-2; j_call: TRBJ1-5; clone_size: NA; d_call: NA; cdr3_nt: TGTGCCAGCAGCGACCGACAGAATCAGCCCCAGCATTTT; cdr3_aa: CASSDRQNQPQHF
cdr3_length: 14; v_call: TRBV5-8; j_call: TRBJ1-2; clone_size: NA; d_call: TRBD1; cdr3_nt: TGTGCCATCTTACGCGGACAGGGGAATTATGGCTACACCTTC; cdr3_aa: CAILRGQGNYGYTF
cdr3_length: 15; v_call: TRBV5-1; j_call: TRBJ2-7; clone_size: NA; d_call: TRBD1; cdr3_nt: TGCGCCAGCAGATATTGGCCGGGACAGGGGTACGAGCAGTACTTC; cdr3_aa: CASRYWPGQGYEQYF
cdr3_length: 13; v_call: TRBV7-9; j_call: TRBJ2-2; clone_size: NA; d_call: NA; cdr3_nt: TGTGCGGTGAGGACTACCAACACCGGGGAGCTGTTTTTT; cdr3_aa: CAVRTTNTGELFF
cdr3_length: 15; v_call: TRBV7-9; j_call: TRBJ1-2; clone_size: NA; d_call: NA; cdr3_nt: TGTGCCAGCAGCTCAGGACAGACCCCCAGCTATGGCTACACCTTC; cdr3_aa: CASSSGQTPSYGYTF
cdr3_length: 15; v_call: TRBV5-1; j_call: TRBJ2-5; clone_size: NA; d_call: NA; cdr3_nt: TGCGCCAGCAGCTTGGACTCTAGCTTGGGAAAGACCCAGTACTTC; cdr3_aa: CASSLDSSLGKTQYF
cdr3_length: 12; v_call: TRBV12-3/TRBV12-4; j_call: TRBJ1-1; clone_size: NA; d_call: NA; cdr3_nt: TGTGCCAGCAGTTTTTCTGGCTCTGAAGCTTTCTTT; cdr3_aa: CASSFSGSEAFF
cdr3_length: 13; v_call: TRBV12-3/TRBV12-4; j_call: TRBJ1-5; clone_size: NA; d_call: NA; cdr3_nt: TGTGCCAGCAGTTTGGGCGGGAAACAGCCCCAGCATTTT; cdr3_aa: CASSLGGKQPQHF
cdr3_length: 14; v_call: TRBV5-4; j_call: TRBJ1-4; clone_size: NA; d_call: TRBD1; cdr3_nt: TGTGCCAGCAGCTTGAGGACAGGGGATGAAAAACTGTTTTTT; cdr3_aa: CASSLRTGDEKLFF
cdr3_length: 12; v_call: TRBV27; j_call: TRBJ2-7; clone_size: NA; d_call: NA; cdr3_nt: TGTGCCAGCACAACAGGTTCCAGCGAGCAGTACTTC; cdr3_aa: CASTTGSSEQYF
cdr3_length: 13; v_call: TRBV6-5; j_call: TRBJ1-2; clone_size: NA; d_call: NA; cdr3_nt: TGTGCCAGCAGTCCCGGACAGTTCTATGGCTACACCTTC; cdr3_aa: CASSPGQFYGYTF
cdr3_length: 15; v_call: TRBV10-3; j_call: TRBJ1-1; clone_size: once; d_call: NA; cdr3_nt: TGTGCCATCAGTGACGCCAAAGCGGGGAACACTGAAGCTTTCTTT; cdr3_aa: CAISDAKAGNTEAFF
cdr3_length: 16; v_call: TRBV7-9; j_call: TRBJ1-3; clone_size: NA; d_call: NA; cdr3_nt: TGTGCCAGCAGCTCCCGAGAGCCCACCTCTGGAAACACCATATATTTT; cdr3_aa: CASSSREPTSGNTIYF
cdr3_length: 17; v_call: TRBV7-2; j_call: TRBJ1-2; clone_size: few; d_call: NA; cdr3_nt: TGTGCCAGCAGCTTAGTTACTGGGGCCCTTGACAACTATGGCTACACCTTC; cdr3_aa: CASSLVTGALDNYGYTF
cdr3_length: 15; v_call: TRBV4-1; j_call: TRBJ1-5; clone_size: few; d_call: NA; cdr3_nt: TGCGCCAGCAGCCAAGGACAGTATAGCAATCAGCCCCAGCATTTT; cdr3_aa: CASSQGQYSNQPQHF
cdr3_length: 14; v_call: TRBV4-3; j_call: TRBJ2-2; clone_size: NA; d_call: NA; cdr3_nt: TGCGCCAGCAGCCAAGGACTAGTGAGCGGGGAGCTGTTTTTT; cdr3_aa: CASSQGLVSGELFF
cdr3_length: 16; v_call: TRBV29-1; j_call: TRBJ2-5; clone_size: NA; d_call: NA; cdr3_nt: TGCAGCGTTACCGCTTGGACTCCCAGTTCGCGGGAGACCCAGTACTTC; cdr3_aa: CSVTAWTPSSRETQYF
cdr3_length: 16; v_call: TRBV9; j_call: TRBJ1-1; clone_size: NA; d_call: NA; cdr3_nt: TGTGCCAGCAGCGCCGGAACCCAGGGGAGGAACACTGAAGCTTTCTTT; cdr3_aa: CASSAGTQGRNTEAFF
cdr3_length: 13; v_call: TRBV21-1; j_call: TRBJ1-1; clone_size: NA; d_call: NA; cdr3_nt: TGTGCCAGCAGCAAAGAGGGGGCAGTCTTTTCTTTCTTT; cdr3_aa: CASSKEGAVFSFF
cdr3_length: 13; v_call: TRBV9; j_call: TRBJ1-1; clone_size: NA; d_call: NA; cdr3_nt: TGTGCCAGTAAGAGAGAACTGAACACTGAAGCTTTCTTT; cdr3_aa: CASKRELNTEAFF
cdr3_length: 14; v_call: TRBV10-2; j_call: TRBJ1-5; clone_size: NA; d_call: NA; cdr3_nt: TGCGCCAGCGCACCCGCGCTAGGCAATCAGCCCCAGCATTTT; cdr3_aa: CASAPALGNQPQHF
cdr3_length: 17; v_call: TRBV19; j_call: TRBJ1-1; clone_size: NA; d_call: TRBD1; cdr3_nt: TGTGCCAGTAGTATGAGGCGGACAGGGCCTATGAACACTGAAGCTTTCTTT; cdr3_aa: CASSMRRTGPMNTEAFF
cdr3_length: 15; v_call: TRBV7-6; j_call: TRBJ2-1; clone_size: NA; d_call: TRBD2; cdr3_nt: TGTGCCAGCAGCCCGAGGGTACTAGCGCTCAATGAGCAGTTCTTC; cdr3_aa: CASSPRVLALNEQFF
cdr3_length: 15; v_call: TRBV10-1; j_call: TRBJ2-1; clone_size: NA; d_call: NA; cdr3_nt: TGCGCCAGCAGTGTCGACAGGAGCTCCTACAATGAGCAGTTCTTC; cdr3_aa: CASSVDRSSYNEQFF
cdr3_length: 16; v_call: TRBV24-1; j_call: TRBJ2-3; clone_size: once; d_call: TRBD2; cdr3_nt: TGTGCCACCAGTGATGGGAAGCGGGGGGGCCGAGCTACGCAGTATTTT; cdr3_aa: CATSDGKRGGRATQYF
cdr3_length: 16; v_call: TRBV11-2; j_call: TRBJ1-2; clone_size: NA; d_call: TRBD1; cdr3_nt: TGTGCCAGCAGCTTCAGCCCGGGACAGGGGTTTTATGGCTACACCTTC; cdr3_aa: CASSFSPGQGFYGYTF
cdr3_length: 15; v_call: TRBV7-2; j_call: TRBJ2-2; clone_size: NA; d_call: TRBD2; cdr3_nt: TGTGCCAGCAGTCTAGCGGGGGGGAACACCGGGGAGCTGTTTTTT; cdr3_aa: CASSLAGGNTGELFF
cdr3_length: 16; v_call: TRBV5-1; j_call: TRBJ1-2; clone_size: NA; d_call: NA; cdr3_nt: TGCGCCAGCAGCTTGGAAGGGTTCAGGGTGCCCTATGGCTACACCTTC; cdr3_aa: CASSLEGFRVPYGYTF
cdr3_length: 10; v_call: TRBV7-9; j_call: TRBJ2-2; clone_size: NA; d_call: NA; cdr3_nt: TGTGCCAGCAGCTGGCTGGAGCTGTTTTTT; cdr3_aa: CASSWLELFF
cdr3_length: 14; v_call: TRBV20-1; j_call: TRBJ1-5; clone_size: few; d_call: NA; cdr3_nt: TGCAGTGCTAGTCTAGGGGGGGCGAACCAGCCCCAGCATTTT; cdr3_aa: CSASLGGANQPQHF
cdr3_length: 13; v_call: TRBV12-3/TRBV12-4; j_call: TRBJ2-1; clone_size: NA; d_call: TRBD1; cdr3_nt: TGTGCCAGCATTCTCCAGGGGGCCAATGAGCAGTTCTTC; cdr3_aa: CASILQGANEQFF
cdr3_length: 13; v_call: TRBV5-6; j_call: TRBJ2-3; clone_size: NA; d_call: TRBD2; cdr3_nt: TGTGCCAGCAGCTGGGGAGGGACAGATACGCAGTATTTT; cdr3_aa: CASSWGGTDTQYF
cdr3_length: 15; v_call: TRBV6-5; j_call: TRBJ1-6; clone_size: NA; d_call: TRBD1; cdr3_nt: TGTGCCAGCAGCATACGGACAGGGGTTAATTCACCCCTCCACTTT; cdr3_aa: CASSIRTGVNSPLHF
cdr3_length: 17; v_call: TRBV5-6; j_call: TRBJ1-6; clone_size: NA; d_call: TRBD1; cdr3_nt: TGTGCCAGCAGCATCGGACAGGAGAGCTCCTATAATTCACCCCTCCACTTT; cdr3_aa: CASSIGQESSYNSPLHF